The next 28 T cell receptor beta chains were all read from a single sample in a study of blood T cell repertoires in COVID-19. The table came from immunoSEQ multiplex PCR; TCRdb's copy has only in-frame clones and leaves some out. The sample carries more than 95,000 clones, roughly 80% recorded once. Sequencing was performed on peripheral blood. The receptors derive from a human donor in a cohort sampled during active COVID-19.

The rearrangement uses TRBV7-9 and TRBJ2-3; perhaps TRBD2 as D (5 bases). The CDR3 has 15 amino acids. V shed 5 bases and J shed 7 bases, with 19 bases lying between them. Germline assignment: CDR1 SEHNR and CDR2 FQNEAQ (reference sequence). Written as DNA, the CDR3 is TGTGCCAGCAGCCTCTTGGGCAGTCCGGGGTATACGCAGTATTTT. It is translated as CASSLLGSPGYTQYF.

The chain links TRBV3-1 (or the pseudogene TRBV3-2) to TRBJ2-7; 8 positions agree with TRBD1. The DNA end lines up better with TRBJ2-1; the J call may be wrong. The germline CDR1 and CDR2 sequences are LGHDT and YNNKEL (reference sequence). This CDR3 region has 17 residues. CDR3 sequence (DNA): TGTGCCAGCAGCCAAGGTCTGGGGTCAGGGGGCTCCTACGAGCAGTTCTTC. It translates to CASSQGLGSGGSYEQFF.

This sequence joins TRBV2 and TRBJ1-1, with no clear D. The CDR3 covers 13 residues. V was cut by 2 bases and J by 4 bases, with 8 bases left in between. Germline V lookup: CDR1 SNHLY, CDR2 FYNNEI. CDR3 bases: TGTGCCAGCAGTGAACACCGGTCCACTGAAGCTTTCTTT. Amino acid sequence: CASSEHRSTEAFF.

The J gene is TRBJ2-5, the V gene TRBV5-6; TRBD2 is a possible D gene (5 bases). There are 13 residues in the CDR3. Trimming removed 4 bases from V and 4 bases from J, with 11 bases in between. Germline-derived CDR1 and CDR2 are SGHDT and YYEEEE. CDR3 sequence reads: CASSTRVGETQYF. CDR3 in DNA: TGTGCCAGCAGCACGAGGGTCGGAGAGACCCAGTACTTC.

The chain recombines TRBV7-2 with TRBJ2-2; weak D call: TRBD2 (6 bases). This CDR3 is 13 amino acids long. Germline CDR1 and CDR2: SGHTA and FQGNSA. V lost 5 bases, J lost 5 bases, and 9 bases lay in between. CDR3 protein: CASSPRETGELFF. Here the CDR3 DNA reads TGTGCCAGCAGCCCCCGGGAGACCGGGGAGCTGTTTTTT.

The table lists this clone with a count of one. This rearrangement joins TRBV3-1 (or the pseudogene TRBV3-2) to TRBJ2-1; the D gene is possibly TRBD2 (5 bases). Looked up from germline, CDR1 is LGHDT and CDR2 is YNNKEL (reference sequence). The CDR3 is made up of 14 amino acids. Trimming removed 4 bases from V and 6 bases from J, with 13 bases in between. As DNA, the CDR3 is TGTGCCAGCAGCCTCATGGGGAGCTCCAATGAGCAGTTCTTC. Its translation: CASSLMGSSNEQFF.

V gene TRBV12-3 or TRBV12-4 combines with J gene TRBJ1-4; TRBD1 agrees at 7 bases. The CDR3 has 13 amino acids. V lost 6 bases to trimming and J lost 8 bases; unmatched junction nucleotides: 6. Written as DNA, the CDR3 is TGTGCCAGCAGACCACAGGGGTTCGAAAAACTGTTTTTT. This translates into CASRPQGFEKLFF.

V is TRBV5-4 and J is TRBJ1-2; D remains ambiguous. Germline V lookup: CDR1 SGHNT, CDR2 YYREEE (reference sequence). This CDR3 has 13 amino acids. V lost 0 bases and J 2 bases, leaving 5 bases between the germline ends. This chain's CDR3 is CASSLGHNYGYTF. The DNA of the CDR3 is TGTGCCAGCAGCTTGGGACACAACTATGGCTACACCTTC.

V is TRBV5-4 and J is TRBJ1-4, with TRBD1 matching over 7 bases. This CDR3 comprises 15 residues. Looked up from germline, CDR1 is SGHNT and CDR2 is YYREEE (reference sequence). Germline trimming cut 9 bases from V and 0 bases from J; bases unmatched to any gene: 8. The CDR3 spells CATTDRSATNEKLFF. Written as DNA, the CDR3 is TGTGCCACCACGGACAGGAGCGCAACTAATGAAAAACTGTTTTTT.

This clone showed up just once. This sequence joins TRBV5-1 and TRBJ2-3; 13 positions match TRBD2. CDR3 length equals 16 residues. With V trimmed by 3 bases and J by 4 bases, 5 bases remained unmatched. Germline V CDR1 and CDR2: SGHRS, YFSETQ. CDR3 bases: TGCGCCAGCAGCTGGACTAGCGGGGGAGGCGCAGATACGCAGTATTTT. It codes for CASSWTSGGGADTQYF.

V and J are TRBV5-6 and TRBJ1-4, with TRBD1 matching over 8 bases. The CDR3 runs to 14 residues. Germline assignment: CDR1 SGHDT and CDR2 YYEEEE. J was trimmed by 7 bases and V by 5 bases; bases with no gene match: 7. The CDR3 bases are TGTGCCAGCAGACCTACAGGGGGTGGTGAAAAACTGTTTTTT. Protein: CASRPTGGGEKLFF.

This chain links TRBV5-1 with TRBJ1-3; possibly TRBD1 for D (5 bases). The CDR3 has 14 amino acids. V lost 9 bases and J lost 0, with 13 bases in between. Germline V gene data show CDR1 as SGHRS and CDR2 as YFSETQ. The chain's CDR3 is CATSDSPSGNTIYF. In DNA form, the CDR3 reads TGCGCCACCTCCGACAGCCCCTCTGGAAACACCATATATTTT.

V gene TRBV2 combines with J gene TRBJ2-5; TRBD1 aligns across 8 bases. Per germline, CDR1 SNHLY and CDR2 FYNNEI. The CDR3 spans 15 residues. With V trimmed by 5 bases and J by 5 bases, 10 bases remained unmatched. The CDR3 coding sequence is TGTGCCAGCAGTCGACCGACAGGGGTCGGGGAGACCCAGTACTTC. This encodes CASSRPTGVGETQYF.

This clone occurred once. The chain uses TRBV5-1 and TRBJ1-1, with D uncertain. Trimming took off 1 base at V and 0 bases at J, with 7 bases between the two ends. The CDR3 runs to 14 residues. Germline V gives CDR1 SGHRS, CDR2 YFSETQ. The CDR3 is CASSLSPVNTEAFF. CDR3 coding DNA: TGCGCCAGCAGCTTGTCCCCGGTGAACACTGAAGCTTTCTTT.

V is TRBV10-3 and J is TRBJ2-1, with 12 bases that match TRBD2. The germline CDR1 and CDR2 sequences are ENHRY and SYGVKD. V dropped 10 bases and J dropped 4; count of bases not matched to a gene: 2. This CDR3 is built from 13 residues. DNA of the CDR3: TGTGCCACTCTAGCGGGGGGGTACAATGAGCAGTTCTTC. Translation gives CATLAGGYNEQFF.

J is TRBJ1-5 and V is TRBV7-2, with D unresolved. The CDR3 loop spans 19 amino acids. Germline values: CDR1 SGHTA, CDR2 FQGNSA. Between the trimmed V and J ends, which lost 2 bases and 0 bases, there was a span of 20 bases. The CDR3 DNA is TGTGCCAGCAGCTTAATCGAATCGGGGAACAGCTATAGCAATCAGCCCCAGCATTTT. Translated: CASSLIESGNSYSNQPQHF.

The rearrangement joins TRBV11-3 to TRBJ2-7; 8 bases are shared with TRBD2. Germline CDR1 reads SGHNT; CDR2 reads YENEEA. V lost 4 bases and J lost 0; bases outside the gene matches: 8. This CDR3 is built from 16 residues. Written as DNA, the CDR3 is TGTGCCAGCAGCTCCACGACCCTAGCGGGCTCCTACGAGCAGTACTTC. The encoded protein is CASSSTTLAGSYEQYF.

With respect to this clone: The germline gene is not matched at one end of the junction; a read error may be the cause. This chain uses TRBV12-3 or TRBV12-4 with TRBJ1-6; perhaps TRBD1 as D (6 bases). The CDR3 consists of 13 residues. The chain's CDR3 is CASSQTGGSPPHF. The CDR3 bases are TGTGCCAGCAGTCAGACAGGAGGCTCACCCCCCCACTTT.

V and J are TRBV9 and TRBJ2-1; D might be TRBD1 (7 bases). CDR1 SGDLS and CDR2 YYNGEE come from the germline V gene. Trimming removed 3 bases from V and 0 bases from J, with 13 bases in between. This CDR3 comprises 16 residues. The CDR3 coding sequence is TGTGCCAGCAGCGAGGGGGGACAGCCCTCCTACAATGAGCAGTTCTTC. Its translation: CASSEGGQPSYNEQFF.

CDR3 loop: CASSNTSAYSTDTQYF. CDR3 DNA: TGTGCCAGCAGTAATACTAGCGCTTATAGCACAGATACGCAGTATTTT. This sequence joins TRBV2 and TRBJ2-3; 7 positions match TRBD2. Germline V CDR1 and CDR2: SNHLY, FYNNEI. Trimming at V came to 5 bases and at J to 0 bases, leaving 8 bases not matched to a gene. The CDR3 runs 16 residues.

DNA for the CDR3: TGCAGTGCTAGAGCGGACAGCGGGGCGTACTTC. As protein: CSARADSGAYF. V gene TRBV20-1 combines with J gene TRBJ2-7; weak D call: TRBD2 (7 bases). Germline V lookup: CDR1 DFQATT, CDR2 SNEGSKA (reference sequence). The CDR3 is 11 residues long. With 1 base removed from V and 12 bases from J, the gap between germline ends came to 13 bases.

CDR3 region: CASSTQGSGGMGTDTQYF. CDR3 bases: TGTGCCAGTAGTACCCAGGGTAGCGGGGGGATGGGCACAGATACGCAGTATTTT. The chain is built from TRBV19 and TRBJ2-3; 10 positions agree with TRBD2. J lost 1 base, V lost 4 bases, and 11 bases had no gene match. CDR1 is LNHDA and CDR2 is SQIVND in the germline V gene (reference sequence). The CDR3 spans 18 residues.

The V and J genes are TRBV21-1 and TRBJ2-3; the D segment call TRBD2 is taken from the table without a DNA check. TRBV21-1 is a listed pseudogene. The CDR3 runs to 16 residues. The CDR3 DNA reads as TGTGCCAGCAGCAAGGCTACTAGCGGACCCACAGATACGCAGTATTTT. Encoded protein: CASSKATSGPTDTQYF.

CDR3: CASSWTELITDTQYF. DNA of the CDR3: TGTGCCAGCAGCTGGACAGAACTTATTACAGATACGCAGTATTTT. The V call is TRBV7-8, the J call TRBJ2-3; D is perhaps TRBD1 (6 bases). Germline CDR1 SGHVS, CDR2 FQNEAQ. Trimming cost V 4 bases and J 3 bases, with 14 bases left between them. This CDR3 is built from 15 residues. Full variable domain (remainder filled in from reference TRBV7-8 and TRBJ2-3): GAGVSQSPRYKVAKRGQDVALRCDPISGHVSLFWYQQALGQGPEFLTYFQNEAQLDKSGLPSDRFFAERPEGSVSTLKIQRTQQEDSAVYLCASSWTELITDTQYFGPGTRLTVL.

The chain combines TRBV15 with TRBJ1-2; 9 bases are a match to TRBD1. The CDR3 totals 17 residues. The V segment lost 2 bases and the J segment 3 bases; nucleotides outside the gene matches: 10. Germline loops: CDR1 LNHNV, CDR2 YYDKDF (reference sequence). Here the CDR3 DNA reads TGTGCCACCAGCAGACACAGGGGGCGCCGAGGTGACTATGGCTACACCTTC. This gives the protein CATSRHRGRRGDYGYTF. Based on the CDR3 plus reference TRBV15 and TRBJ1-2, the full variable domain is DAMVIQNPRYQVTQFGKPVTLSCSQTLNHNVMYWYQQKSSQAPKLLFHYYDKDFNNEADTPDNFQSRRPNTSFCFLDIRSPGLGDTAMYLCATSRHRGRRGDYGYTFGSGTRLTVV.

V usage is TRBV4-3 and J usage is TRBJ2-5; TRBD2 agrees at 8 bases. Germline values: CDR1 LGHNA, CDR2 YSLEER. With 0 bases clipped from V and 7 bases from J, the junction kept 13 bases outside the gene matches. The CDR3 length is 17 residues. CDR3 DNA: TGCGCCAGCAGCCAAGATACCGGGGGGGCTTCCGGTGGGACCCAGTACTTC. Its protein product is CASSQDTGGASGGTQYF.

The chain employs TRBV2 and TRBJ1-4; D is unclear. The CDR3 has 15 residues. Trimming stripped 6 bases from V and 3 bases from J, with 14 bases between. In germline, CDR1 is SNHLY, CDR2 FYNNEI. The CDR3 sequence: CASSRGRASNEKLFF. The CDR3 bases are TGTGCCAGCAGCCGCGGGCGGGCATCTAATGAAAAACTGTTTTTT.

The rearrangement joins TRBV28 to TRBJ2-7, with D perhaps matching TRBD1 (6 bases). V lost 5 bases and J 0 bases, leaving 11 bases between the germline ends. Germline V gene sequence: CDR1 MDHEN, CDR2 SYDVKM. This CDR3 contains 14 residues. The DNA of the CDR3 is TGTGCCAGCAGTCGCGGACAGAGCTCCTACGAGCAGTACTTC. Protein product: CASSRGQSSYEQYF.